This T cell receptor (beta chain) was identified during a study of CD8 T cells in Susac syndrome. With random hexamers, 0.5 to 1 ug RNA was reverse transcribed. An immunoSEQ multiplex PCR generated amplified TCR beta CDR3 products spanning 54 Vbeta and 13 Jbeta. TCRdb used MiXCR to reprocess the immunoSEQ multiplex PCR reads, holding one entry per CDR3 protein. Here the sample spans around 300,000 distinct CDR3 sequences, roughly 85% being singletons. Source material: CD8+ T cells from PBMCs. This clonotype was obtained from a human donor with multiple sclerosis.

The CDR3 here is CASSLAGGDSYEQYF. The CDR3 nucleotides are TGTGCCAGCAGTTTAGCGGGGGGGGACTCCTACGAGCAGTACTTC. The chain links TRBV12-3 or TRBV12-4 to TRBJ2-7; 7 bases agree with TRBD2. V shed 0 bases and J 0 bases; nucleotides not matched to a gene: 2. This CDR3 comprises 15 residues.